This TCR beta chain stems from a study of T cell changes during pregnancy in multiple sclerosis (dated by TCRdb to the late 2010s). Concerning the study at large: The study looked at changes in the T cell repertoire across pregnancy in women with multiple sclerosis.

Library method: the immunoSEQ multiplex PCR assay. TCRdb re-hosts the immuneACCESS table, in-frame sequences only. Its copies lack some clones; in the studies checked, an unresolved V gene accounts for under half of them, and the cause for the rest is not known. This sample comprises 33,000 or so clones, about nine tenths of them detected only once. The top ten hold approximately 4% of the sample. As encoded in the germline V gene (reference sequence), CDR1 is SEHNR while CDR2 is FQNEAQ. The CDR3 starts with the cysteine, ends with the phenylalanine, and has 17 residues. Only the CDR3 region is kept as DNA, spanning 51 bases read in frame from base 1. The V end gives up 5 bases and the J end 2 bases, leaving 12 bases in the junction not matched to a gene. Concerning this clone itself: This receptor's antigen is unknown. No clone much larger than this one lies a single base away; base qualities are absent.

This sequence originates from a female donor in good health, enrolled as a control in a pregnancy study. Source: CD8+ T cells from peripheral blood mononuclear cells, taken in the second trimester of pregnancy. The chain joins TRBV7-9 to TRBJ2-3; 8 nucleotides in the junction match TRBD1. The nucleotide sequence is given as TGTGCCAGCAGCCCAATGGCCAGGGGGCGCAACACAGATACGCAGTATTTT. Its translation reads: CASSPMARGRNTDTQYF.